Each of the 21 T cell receptor beta chains below was sequenced from the same sample in a study of CD8 T cells in Susac syndrome. Reverse transcription of about 0.5 to 1 ug RNA was carried out with random hexamers. TCRdb processed the immunoSEQ multiplex PCR reads anew with MiXCR; each CDR3 protein has one entry. The table records under 200,000 distinct CDR3 sequences, just under 95% of them present only once. The sequencing sample was made of CD4+ T cells from PBMCs. The receptor source for this set is a human donor in good health.

This clonotype was detected once. The chain uses TRBV6-2 or TRBV6-3 and TRBJ2-7, with D maybe TRBD1 (6 bases). The V gene lost 6 bases and the J gene lost 6 bases, with 24 bases spanning the gap. CDR3 size: 16 residues. Germline values: CDR1 MNHEY, CDR2 SVGEGT. The CDR3 region is CASRPRTGTSKAEQYF. CDR3 sequence (DNA): TGTGCCAGCAGACCACGCACCGGGACAAGCAAGGCCGAGCAGTACTTC.

The chain couples TRBV14 to TRBJ2-1; the D gene is possibly TRBD1 (6 bases). The CDR3 covers 15 residues. V lost 8 bases to trimming and J lost 4 bases, with 18 bases between them. From germline, CDR1 is SGHDN and CDR2 FVKESK. The CDR3 DNA follows: TGTGCCAGCTCGAAACAGGGTGGCCTTTACAATGAGCAGTTCTTC. This codes for CASSKQGGLYNEQFF.

The gene calls are TRBV28 and TRBJ1-4; no firm D call. Looked up from germline, CDR1 is MDHEN and CDR2 is SYDVKM. The CDR3 extends over 12 amino acids. The germline V and J ends were trimmed by 6 bases and 8 bases, with 10 bases remaining between them. The CDR3 nucleotides are TGTGCCAGCAGCCTATACTCCGAAAAACTGTTTTTT. This codes for CASSLYSEKLFF.

This chain uses TRBV2 with TRBJ2-7; D is ambiguous. The CDR3 runs to 12 residues. V lost 2 bases to trimming and J lost 1 base, with 3 bases between them. The V gene's germline CDR1 is SNHLY and CDR2 FYNNEI. The CDR3 sequence is CASSERSYEQYF. CDR3 nucleotides: TGTGCCAGCAGTGAAAGGTCCTACGAGCAGTACTTC. Based on the CDR3 plus reference TRBV2 and TRBJ2-7, the full variable domain is EPEVTQTPSHQVTQMGQEVILRCVPISNHLYFYWYRQILGQKVEFLVSFYNNEISEKSEIFDDQFSVERPDGSNFTLKIRSTKLEDSAMYFCASSERSYEQYFGPGTRLTVT.

In nucleotides, the CDR3 is TGTGCCAGCATGTCAGGGACGGGCTACGAGCAGTACTTC. Protein product: CASMSGTGYEQYF. The chain recombines TRBV6-2 or TRBV6-3 with TRBJ2-7, with D tentatively TRBD1 or TRBD2 (5 bases each). Germline CDR1 and CDR2: MNHEY and SVGEGT. Trimming shortened V by 7 bases and J by 3 bases, and 13 bases separated the two germline ends. The CDR3 has 13 amino acids.

The chain links TRBV27 to TRBJ1-2, with 8 bases aligning to TRBD1. Germline CDR1 reads MNHEY; CDR2 reads SMNVEV (reference sequence). CDR3 length: 17 residues. V gave up 5 bases and J gave up 3 bases; unmatched junction bases: 14. CDR3 amino acids: CASSTGQALSGDYGYTF. The CDR3 nucleotides read TGTGCCAGCAGTACGGGACAGGCTCTCTCGGGTGACTATGGCTACACCTTC.

This chain joins TRBV5-4 and TRBJ1-2; D possibly corresponds to TRBD1 (5 bases). This CDR3 has 15 amino acids. Deletions cut 4 bases from V and 2 bases from J, with 15 bases between. Germline CDR1 and CDR2: SGHNT and YYREEE (reference sequence). The chain's CDR3 is CASSHGGITNYGYTF. The CDR3 coding sequence is TGTGCCAGCAGCCACGGGGGAATCACGAACTATGGCTACACCTTC.

The CDR3 reads CSVEGGTGGGYTF. The CDR3 coding sequence is TGCAGCGTTGAAGGAGGGACAGGCGGCGGCTACACCTTC. The rearrangement joins TRBV29-1 to TRBJ1-2; 8 positions agree with TRBD1. CDR3 length: 13 amino acids. V lost 1 base, J lost 8 bases, and 6 bases stayed unmatched. The germline gives CDR1 SQVTM, CDR2 ANQGSEA.

The chain joins TRBV5-1 to TRBJ2-6; D gene uncertain. Trimming removed 0 bases from V and 3 bases from J, with 7 bases in between. Germline V gene lookup returns CDR1 SGHRS and CDR2 YFSETQ. This CDR3 is 15 amino acids long. The CDR3 DNA reads as TGCGCCAGCAGCTTGGATGCAGGTGGGGCCAACGTCCTGACTTTC. It yields the protein CASSLDAGGANVLTF.

The chain is built from TRBV20-1 and TRBJ2-7, with no clear D. The CDR3 is 12 residues long. CDR1 and CDR2 from the germline V gene are DFQATT and SNEGSKA (reference sequence). V was shortened by 0 bases and J by 4 bases, with 7 bases between the two germline ends. The CDR3 DNA sequence: TGCAGTGCTAGAGATAACGGGTACGAGCAGTACTTC. This translates into CSARDNGYEQYF.

This chain uses TRBV15 with TRBJ2-3; D remains ambiguous. This CDR3 region has 13 residues. Trimming left V 3 bases short and J 2 bases short, with 6 bases between. Germline V gene data show CDR1 as LNHNV and CDR2 as YYDKDF (reference sequence). CDR3 residues: CATSRRSTDTQYF. The CDR3 DNA is TGTGCCACCAGCAGGAGATCCACAGATACGCAGTATTTT.

This sequence joins TRBV15 and TRBJ2-4, with TRBD2 matching over 7 bases. This CDR3 is built from 15 residues. V lost 3 bases and J lost 0; bases outside the gene matches: 2. Germline V CDR1 and CDR2: LNHNV, YYDKDF (reference sequence). CDR3 in amino acids: CATSSGGLAKNIQYF. The DNA for the CDR3 is TGTGCCACCAGCAGCGGGGGGTTAGCCAAAAACATTCAGTACTTC.

The chain joins TRBV14 to TRBJ1-2; 7 nucleotides agree with TRBD1. Germline trimming cut 0 bases from V and 3 bases from J; bases unmatched to any gene: 13. The CDR3 has 18 residues. Germline assignment: CDR1 SGHDN and CDR2 FVKESK. The CDR3 reads CASSQDLGQGGHHYGYTF. The CDR3 bases are TGTGCCAGCAGCCAAGATCTGGGCCAAGGGGGCCATCACTATGGCTACACCTTC.

This chain uses TRBV5-1 with TRBJ1-1; weak D call: TRBD1 (6 bases). Trimming took 1 base from V and 1 from J, leaving 11 bases between them. Germline assignment: CDR1 SGHRS and CDR2 YFSETQ. The length of the CDR3 is 15 residues. CDR3 sequence (DNA): TGCGCCAGCAGCTTGAATGGGGGCTCGAACACTGAAGCTTTCTTT. Its translation is CASSLNGGSNTEAFF.

Notes on this clonotype: An end of the junction differs from the germline gene, which may be a read error. V is TRBV20-1 and J is TRBJ1-2, with 12 bases fitting TRBD1. This CDR3 region has 15 residues. The germline CDR1 and CDR2 sequences are DFQATT and SNEGSKA (reference sequence). The CDR3: CSAIRSGTGGHGYTF. CDR3 in DNA: TGCAGTGCTATTCGCTCCGGGACAGGGGGCCATGGTTACACCTTC.

The chain couples TRBV18 to TRBJ2-1; D might be TRBD2 (5 bases). The CDR3 contains 13 residues. V lost 4 bases to trimming and J lost 5 bases, with 9 bases between them. From germline, CDR1 is KGHSH and CDR2 LQKENI. In DNA, the CDR3 is TGTGCCAGCTCACTTCAGACTAACAATGAGCAGTTCTTC. Translation: CASSLQTNNEQFF.

This chain links TRBV29-1 with TRBJ1-1; TRBD1 is a possible D gene (5 bases). This CDR3 spans 14 amino acids. Germline assignment: CDR1 SQVTM and CDR2 ANQGSEA. Trimming took 7 bases from V and 7 from J, leaving 22 bases between them. CDR3 in amino acids: CSGMTGGRTSEAFF. In nucleotides, the CDR3 is TGCAGCGGGATGACGGGGGGAAGAACGAGTGAAGCTTTCTTT.

The rearrangement links TRBV12-3 or TRBV12-4 to TRBJ2-1, with 11 bases fitting TRBD2. V shed 6 bases and J 4 bases; nucleotides not matched to a gene: 5. CDR3 length equals 15 residues. The CDR3 DNA sequence: TGTGCCAGCAGCCTTAGACTAGCGGGATACAATGAGCAGTTCTTC. It specifies CASSLRLAGYNEQFF.

V usage is TRBV3-1 and J usage is TRBJ1-2; D uncertain. CDR3 length equals 11 residues. The V gene's germline CDR1 is LGHDT and CDR2 YNNKEL (reference sequence). Deletions cut 3 bases from V and 4 bases from J, with 3 bases between. In DNA form, the CDR3 reads TGTGCCAGCAGCCACGGCTATGGCTACACCTTC. Its translation is CASSHGYGYTF.

CDR3 protein: CSAPPGGTNYGYTF. In DNA, the CDR3 is TGCAGTGCACCCCCGGGAGGGACTAACTATGGCTACACCTTC. V is TRBV20-1 and J is TRBJ1-2; D remains ambiguous. The CDR3 extends over 14 amino acids. With 6 bases removed from V and 0 bases from J, the gap between germline ends came to 14 bases. Germline-derived CDR1 and CDR2 are DFQATT and SNEGSKA (reference sequence).

The chain combines TRBV11-2 with TRBJ2-6, with D unresolved. V gave up 0 bases and J gave up 2 bases, with 8 bases separating them. This CDR3 comprises 16 residues. In germline, CDR1 is SGHAT, CDR2 FQNNGV. The CDR3 region has the DNA TGTGCCAGCAGCTTAGATGCGGCTGCTGGGGCCAACGTCCTGACTTTC. Translating gives CASSLDAAAGANVLTF.